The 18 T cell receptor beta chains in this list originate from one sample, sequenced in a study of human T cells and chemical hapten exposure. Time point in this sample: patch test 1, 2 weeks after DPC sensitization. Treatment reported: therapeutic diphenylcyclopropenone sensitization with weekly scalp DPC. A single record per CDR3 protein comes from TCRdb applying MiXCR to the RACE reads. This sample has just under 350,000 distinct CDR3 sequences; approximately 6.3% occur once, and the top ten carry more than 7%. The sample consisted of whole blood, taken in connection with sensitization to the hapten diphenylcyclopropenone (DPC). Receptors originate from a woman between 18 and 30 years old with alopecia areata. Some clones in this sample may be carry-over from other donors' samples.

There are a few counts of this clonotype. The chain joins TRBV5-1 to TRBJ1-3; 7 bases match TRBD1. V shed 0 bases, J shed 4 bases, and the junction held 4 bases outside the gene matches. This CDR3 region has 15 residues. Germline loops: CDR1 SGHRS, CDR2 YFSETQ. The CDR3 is CASSLETGSGNTIYF. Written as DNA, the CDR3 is TGCGCCAGCAGCTTGGAGACAGGGAGCGGAAACACCATATATTTT.

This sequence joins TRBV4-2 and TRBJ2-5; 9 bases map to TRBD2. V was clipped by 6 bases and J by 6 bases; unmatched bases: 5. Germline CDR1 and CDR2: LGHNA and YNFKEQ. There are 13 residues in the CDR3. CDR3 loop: CASRGGGEQTQYF. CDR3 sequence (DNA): TGTGCCAGCAGGGGCGGGGGGGAGCAGACCCAGTACTTC.

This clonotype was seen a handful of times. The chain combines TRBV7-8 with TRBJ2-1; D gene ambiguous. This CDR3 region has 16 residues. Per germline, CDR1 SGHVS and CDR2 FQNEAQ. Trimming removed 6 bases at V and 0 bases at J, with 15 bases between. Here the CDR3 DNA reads TGTGCCAGCAGTTTTCCGACCGCGAGCTCCTACAATGAGCAGTTCTTC. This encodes CASSFPTASSYNEQFF.

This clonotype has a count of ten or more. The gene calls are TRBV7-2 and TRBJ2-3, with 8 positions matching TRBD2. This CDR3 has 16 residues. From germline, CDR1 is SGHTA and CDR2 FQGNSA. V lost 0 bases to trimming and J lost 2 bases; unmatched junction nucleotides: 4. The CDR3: CASSLATSVFTDTQYF. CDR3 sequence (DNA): TGTGCCAGCAGCTTAGCGACTAGCGTCTTCACAGATACGCAGTATTTT. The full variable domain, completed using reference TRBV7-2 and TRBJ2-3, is GAGVSQSPSNKVTEKGKDVELRCDPISGHTALYWYRQSLGQGLEFLIYFQGNSAPDKSGLPSDRFSAERTGGSVSTLTIQRTQQEDSAVYLCASSLATSVFTDTQYFGPGTRLTVL.

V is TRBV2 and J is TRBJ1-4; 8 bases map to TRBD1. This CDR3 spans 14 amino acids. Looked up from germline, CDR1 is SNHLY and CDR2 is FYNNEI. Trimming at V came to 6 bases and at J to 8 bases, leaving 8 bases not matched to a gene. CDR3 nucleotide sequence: TGTGCCAGCAGCCGACAGGGGCGCCAGGAAAAACTGTTTTTT. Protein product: CASSRQGRQEKLFF.

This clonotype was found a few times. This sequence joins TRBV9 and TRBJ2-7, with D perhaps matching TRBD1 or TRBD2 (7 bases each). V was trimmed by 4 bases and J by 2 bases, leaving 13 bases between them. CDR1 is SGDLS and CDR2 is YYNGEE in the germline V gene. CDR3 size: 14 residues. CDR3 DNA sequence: TGTGCCAGCAGCCCAGGGGGGGCCACCTACGAGCAGTACTTC. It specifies CASSPGGATYEQYF.

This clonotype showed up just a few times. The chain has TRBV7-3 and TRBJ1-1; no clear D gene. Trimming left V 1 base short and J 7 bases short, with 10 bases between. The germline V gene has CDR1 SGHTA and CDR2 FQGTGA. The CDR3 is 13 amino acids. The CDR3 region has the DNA TGTGCCAGCAGCTTAAACGTGCTAAGTGAAGCTTTCTTT. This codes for CASSLNVLSEAFF.

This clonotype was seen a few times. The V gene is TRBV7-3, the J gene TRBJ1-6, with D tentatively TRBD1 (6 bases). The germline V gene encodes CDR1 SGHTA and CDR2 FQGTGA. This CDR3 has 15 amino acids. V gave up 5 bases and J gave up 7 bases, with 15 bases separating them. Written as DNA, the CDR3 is TGTGCCAGCAGCCCCTGGGCAGGGGAGAATTCACCCCTCCACTTT. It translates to CASSPWAGENSPLHF.

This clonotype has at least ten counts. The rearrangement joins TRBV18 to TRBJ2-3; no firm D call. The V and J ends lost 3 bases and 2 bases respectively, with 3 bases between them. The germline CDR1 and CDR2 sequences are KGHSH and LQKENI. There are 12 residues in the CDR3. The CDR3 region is CASSPNTDTQYF. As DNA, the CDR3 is TGTGCCAGCTCACCTAACACAGATACGCAGTATTTT.

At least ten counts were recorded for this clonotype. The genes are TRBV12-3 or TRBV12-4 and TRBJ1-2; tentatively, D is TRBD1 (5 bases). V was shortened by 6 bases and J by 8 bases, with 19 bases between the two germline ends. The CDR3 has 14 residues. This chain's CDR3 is CASRGDLTKYGYTF. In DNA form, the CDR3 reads TGTGCCAGCAGAGGGGACCTGACAAAGTACGGCTACACCTTC.

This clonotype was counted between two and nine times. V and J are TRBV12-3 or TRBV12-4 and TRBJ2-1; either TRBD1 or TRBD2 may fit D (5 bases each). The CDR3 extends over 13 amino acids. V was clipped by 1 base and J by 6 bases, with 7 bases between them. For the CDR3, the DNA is TGTGCCAGCAGTTTAGGGGACCCCAATGAGCAGTTCTTC. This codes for CASSLGDPNEQFF.

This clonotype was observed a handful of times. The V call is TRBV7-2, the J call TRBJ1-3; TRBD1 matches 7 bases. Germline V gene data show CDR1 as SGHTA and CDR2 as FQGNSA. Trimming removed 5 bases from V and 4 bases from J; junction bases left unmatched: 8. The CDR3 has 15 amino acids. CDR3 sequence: CASSRKPDRGNTIYF. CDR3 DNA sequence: TGTGCCAGCAGCCGAAAACCGGACAGGGGAAACACCATATATTTT.

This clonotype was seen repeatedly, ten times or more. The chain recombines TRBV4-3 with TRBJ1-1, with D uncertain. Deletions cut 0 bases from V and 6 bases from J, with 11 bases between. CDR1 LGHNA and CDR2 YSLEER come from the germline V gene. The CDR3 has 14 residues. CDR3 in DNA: TGCGCCAGCAGCCAAGAGACTACACCCCCTGAAGCTTTCTTT. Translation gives CASSQETTPPEAFF.

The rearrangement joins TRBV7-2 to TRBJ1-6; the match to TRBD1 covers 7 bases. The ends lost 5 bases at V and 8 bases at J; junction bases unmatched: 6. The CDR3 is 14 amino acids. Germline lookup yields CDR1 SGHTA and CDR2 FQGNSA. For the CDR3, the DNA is TGTGCCAGCAGCGGAGAGGGGACAGATTCACCCCTCCACTTT. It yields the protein CASSGEGTDSPLHF.

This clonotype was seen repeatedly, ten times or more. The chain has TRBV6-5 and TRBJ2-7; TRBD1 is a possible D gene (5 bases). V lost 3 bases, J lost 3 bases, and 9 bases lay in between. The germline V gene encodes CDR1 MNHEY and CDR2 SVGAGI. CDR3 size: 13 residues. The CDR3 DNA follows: TGTGCCAGCAGTTATTCCAGGGACTACGAGCAGTACTTC. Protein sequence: CASSYSRDYEQYF.

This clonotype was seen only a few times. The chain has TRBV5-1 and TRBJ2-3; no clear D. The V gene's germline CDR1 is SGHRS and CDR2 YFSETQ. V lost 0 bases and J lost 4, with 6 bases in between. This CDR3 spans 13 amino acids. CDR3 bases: TGCGCCAGCAGCTTGGATGTGGCAGATACGCAGTATTTT. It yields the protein CASSLDVADTQYF.

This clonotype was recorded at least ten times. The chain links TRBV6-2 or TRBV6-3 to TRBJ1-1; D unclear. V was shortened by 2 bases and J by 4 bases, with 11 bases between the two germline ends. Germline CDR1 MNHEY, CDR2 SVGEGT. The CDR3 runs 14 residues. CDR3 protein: CASSYGRRGTEAFF. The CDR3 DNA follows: TGTGCCAGCAGTTACGGGCGACGGGGCACTGAAGCTTTCTTT.

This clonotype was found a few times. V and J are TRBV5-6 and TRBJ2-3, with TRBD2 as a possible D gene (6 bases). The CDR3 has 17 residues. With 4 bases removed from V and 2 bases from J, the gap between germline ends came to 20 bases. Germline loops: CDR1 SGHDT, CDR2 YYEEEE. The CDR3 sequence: CASSQPGRGISTDTQYF. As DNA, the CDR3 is TGTGCCAGCAGCCAGCCCGGACGGGGGATCTCCACAGATACGCAGTATTTT. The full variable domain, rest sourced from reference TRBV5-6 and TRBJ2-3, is DAGVTQSPTHLIKTRGQQVTLRCSPKSGHDTVSWYQQALGQGPQFIFQYYEEEERQRGNFPDRFSGHQFPNYSSELNVNALLLGDSALYLCASSQPGRGISTDTQYFGPGTRLTVL.